This TCR beta chain was profiled in a study of blood T cell repertoires in COVID-19. Authors' methods: Amplification from reference gene primers served as the basis for estimated nucleated cell counts. Produced via immunoSEQ multiplex PCR; TCRdb's table is partial and in-frame only. V and J calls and clone size are copied from that table; D and trimming were computed from the DNA. The data contain 350,000 to 550,000 clones, 80% to 90% of them seen just once; the ten biggest clones take up 0.95% to 1.3%. Adults between about 18 and 95 years of age took part from 20 to 25 US areas. Allocation to cohorts depended on clinical history reported by the participants. Recovery among Cohort 3 donors was established by two negative PCRs, clearance, or symptom resolution. V was trimmed by 4 bases and J by 4 bases, leaving 8 bases between them. The CDR3 sequence is 12 residues long. Germline V gene lookup returns CDR1 MNHNS and CDR2 SASEGT.

This sequence joins TRBV6-1 and TRBJ2-7; D is unresolved. Specimen: PBMCs or T cells enriched from blood (not recorded which). The sequence was collected from a young man who had recovered from COVID-19. DNA for the CDR3: TGTGCCAGCAGTGTGGCCCGTTACGAGCAGTACTTC. This sequence encodes CASSVARYEQYF.